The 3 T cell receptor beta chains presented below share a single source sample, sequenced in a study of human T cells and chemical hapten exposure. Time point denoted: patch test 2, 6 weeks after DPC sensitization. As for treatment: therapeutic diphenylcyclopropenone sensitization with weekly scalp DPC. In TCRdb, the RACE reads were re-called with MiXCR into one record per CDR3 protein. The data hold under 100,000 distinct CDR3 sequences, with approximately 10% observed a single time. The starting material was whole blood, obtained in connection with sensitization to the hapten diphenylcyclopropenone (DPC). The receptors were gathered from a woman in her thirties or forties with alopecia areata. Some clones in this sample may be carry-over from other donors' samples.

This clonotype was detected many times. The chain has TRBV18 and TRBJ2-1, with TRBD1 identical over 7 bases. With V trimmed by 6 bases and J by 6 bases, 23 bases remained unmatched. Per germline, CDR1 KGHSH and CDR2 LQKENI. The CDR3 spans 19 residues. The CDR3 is CASSHHRDRPPIFFNEQFF. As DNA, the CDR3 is TGTGCCAGCTCCCACCATCGGGACAGACCCCCAATTTTTTTCAATGAGCAGTTCTTC.

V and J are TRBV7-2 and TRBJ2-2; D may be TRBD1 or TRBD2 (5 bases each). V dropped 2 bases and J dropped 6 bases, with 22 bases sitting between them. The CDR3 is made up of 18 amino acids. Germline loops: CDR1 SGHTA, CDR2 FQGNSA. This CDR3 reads CTSSLYRVGQGASGELFF. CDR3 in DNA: TGTACCAGCAGCTTATACCGGGTCGGGCAGGGAGCATCCGGGGAGCTGTTTTTT.

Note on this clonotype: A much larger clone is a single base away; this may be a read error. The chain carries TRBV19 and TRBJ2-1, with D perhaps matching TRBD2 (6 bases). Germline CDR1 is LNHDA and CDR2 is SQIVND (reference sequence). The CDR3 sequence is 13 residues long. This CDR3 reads CASTGSSYNVQFF. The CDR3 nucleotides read TGTGCCAGTACCGGGAGCTCCTACAATGTGCAGTTCTTC.